This TCR beta chain was captured by sequencing in a study of T cells after yellow fever vaccination. Overall study: Preparation of fractions with low cell numbers was performed using SMART-Seq v4 Ultra Low Input.

To note about this clonotype: Antigen unknown.

TCRdb reanalysed the 5' RACE reads using MiXCR and keeps one entry per CDR3 protein. This sample has roughly 340,000 distinct CDR3 sequences, with almost 4% found just once. Overall study findings and caveats: Peak timing came faster in the weaker secondary response, day 5 versus 15.

CDR1 LNHDA and CDR2 SQIVND come from the germline V gene (reference sequence). This CDR3 region has 11 residues. With 4 bases removed from V and 5 bases from J, the gap between germline ends came to 5 bases. The rearrangement links TRBV19 to TRBJ1-1, with D unclear. The source of this sequence is a man aged 18 to 29 who received the YFV17D yellow fever vaccine. The sequences come from PBMCs, collected 5 days after the yellow fever booster vaccination. The CDR3 protein is CASSTRTEAFF. DNA of the CDR3: TGTGCCAGTAGTACACGAACTGAAGCTTTCTTT.